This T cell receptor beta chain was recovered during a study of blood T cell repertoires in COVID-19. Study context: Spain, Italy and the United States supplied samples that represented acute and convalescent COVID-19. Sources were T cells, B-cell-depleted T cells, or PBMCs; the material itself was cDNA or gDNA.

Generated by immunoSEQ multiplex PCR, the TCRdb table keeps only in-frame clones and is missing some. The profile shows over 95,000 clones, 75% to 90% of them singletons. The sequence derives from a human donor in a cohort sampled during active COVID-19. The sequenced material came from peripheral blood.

In DNA form, the CDR3 reads TGCAGCGTTGAAGAGGCCCCGAAGAACACTGAAGCTTTCTTT. Its translation is CSVEEAPKNTEAFF. V is TRBV29-1 and J is TRBJ1-1; no definite D call. This CDR3 comprises 14 residues. With 0 bases removed from V and 1 base from J, the gap between germline ends came to 9 bases. Germline CDR1 SQVTM, CDR2 ANQGSEA.